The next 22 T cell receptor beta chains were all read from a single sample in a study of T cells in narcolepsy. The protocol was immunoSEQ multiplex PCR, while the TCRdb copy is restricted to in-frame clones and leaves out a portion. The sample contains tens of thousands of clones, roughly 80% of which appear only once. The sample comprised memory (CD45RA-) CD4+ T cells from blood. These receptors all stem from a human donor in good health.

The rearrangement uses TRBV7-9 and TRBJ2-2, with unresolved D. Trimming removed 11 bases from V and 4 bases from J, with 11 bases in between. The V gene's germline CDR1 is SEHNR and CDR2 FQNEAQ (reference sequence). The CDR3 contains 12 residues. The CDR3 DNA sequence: TGTGCCGCCCAGCAGAGCACCGGGGAGCTGTTTTTT. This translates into CAAQQSTGELFF.

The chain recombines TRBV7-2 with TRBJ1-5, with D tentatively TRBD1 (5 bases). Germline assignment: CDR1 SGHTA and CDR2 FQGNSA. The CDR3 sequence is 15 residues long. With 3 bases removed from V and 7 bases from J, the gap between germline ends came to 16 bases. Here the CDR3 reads CASSFSGAARQPQHF. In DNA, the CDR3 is TGTGCCAGCAGCTTCAGCGGGGCGGCCCGACAGCCCCAGCATTTT.

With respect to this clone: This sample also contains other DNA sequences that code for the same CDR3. In nucleotides, the CDR3 is TGTGCCAGCTCACCTACCGGAGCACGGGGTGAAGCTTTCTTT. It is translated as CASSPTGARGEAFF. The chain has TRBV18 and TRBJ1-1; D remains unclear. The germline V and J ends were trimmed by 3 bases and 7 bases, with 15 bases remaining between them. The length of the CDR3 is 14 residues. Germline lookup yields CDR1 KGHSH and CDR2 LQKENI.

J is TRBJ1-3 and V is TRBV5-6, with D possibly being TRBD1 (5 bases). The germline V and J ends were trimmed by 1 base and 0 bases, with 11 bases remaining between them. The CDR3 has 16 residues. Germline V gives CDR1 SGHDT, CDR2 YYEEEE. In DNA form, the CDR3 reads TGTGCCAGCAGCTTGCTGGGACCATCCTCTGGAAACACCATATATTTT. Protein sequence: CASSLLGPSSGNTIYF.

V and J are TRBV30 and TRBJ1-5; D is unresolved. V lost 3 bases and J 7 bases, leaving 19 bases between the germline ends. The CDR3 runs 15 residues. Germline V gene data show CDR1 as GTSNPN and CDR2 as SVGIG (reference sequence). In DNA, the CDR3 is TGTGCCTGGAGCACGACATCCGCGGGCAGACAGCCCCAGCATTTT. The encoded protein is CAWSTTSAGRQPQHF.

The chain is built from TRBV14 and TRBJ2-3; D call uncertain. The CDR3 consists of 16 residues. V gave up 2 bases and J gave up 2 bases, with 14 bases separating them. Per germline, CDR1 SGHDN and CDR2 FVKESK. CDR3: CASSQTRQVNTDTQYF. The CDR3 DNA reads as TGTGCCAGCAGCCAAACCCGGCAGGTGAACACAGATACGCAGTATTTT.

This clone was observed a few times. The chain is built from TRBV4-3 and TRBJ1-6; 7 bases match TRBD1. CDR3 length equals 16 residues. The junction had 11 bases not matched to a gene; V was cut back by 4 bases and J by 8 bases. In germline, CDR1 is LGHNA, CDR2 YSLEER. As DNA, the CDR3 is TGCGCCAGCAGCCCCCAAACCGGGACAGCCTATTCACCCCTCCACTTT. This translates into CASSPQTGTAYSPLHF.

DNA of the CDR3: TGTGCCATCAGCGGGGACAGCCCCATGGGCCGGCACACCTTC. Its translation is CAISGDSPMGRHTF. The chain recombines TRBV10-3 with TRBJ1-2; 7 positions agree with TRBD1. The CDR3 totals 14 residues. With 6 bases clipped from V and 12 bases from J, the junction kept 16 bases outside the gene matches. Per the germline V gene, CDR1 is ENHRY and CDR2 is SYGVKD.

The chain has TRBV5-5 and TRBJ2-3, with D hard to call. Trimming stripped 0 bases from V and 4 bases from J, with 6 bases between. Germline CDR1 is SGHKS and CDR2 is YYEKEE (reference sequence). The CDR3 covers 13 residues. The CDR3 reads CASSLDVPDTQYF. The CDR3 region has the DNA TGTGCCAGCAGCTTGGATGTACCAGATACGCAGTATTTT.

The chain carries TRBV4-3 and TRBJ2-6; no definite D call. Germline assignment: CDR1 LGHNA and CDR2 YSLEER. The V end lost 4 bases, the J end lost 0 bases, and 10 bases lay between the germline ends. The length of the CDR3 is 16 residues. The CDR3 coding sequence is TGCGCCAGCAGCCGGTTGCTGAGCTCTGGGGCCAACGTCCTGACTTTC. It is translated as CASSRLLSSGANVLTF.

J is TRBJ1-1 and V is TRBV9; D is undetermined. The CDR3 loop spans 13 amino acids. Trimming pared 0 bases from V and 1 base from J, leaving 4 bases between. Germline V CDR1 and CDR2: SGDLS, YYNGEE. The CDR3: CASSVAGNTEAFF. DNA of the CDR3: TGTGCCAGCAGCGTAGCCGGGAACACTGAAGCTTTCTTT.

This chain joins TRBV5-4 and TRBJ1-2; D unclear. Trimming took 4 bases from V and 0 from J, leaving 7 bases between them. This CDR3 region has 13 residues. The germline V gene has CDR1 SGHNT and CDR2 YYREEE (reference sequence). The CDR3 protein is CASSRGTNYGYTF. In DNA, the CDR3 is TGTGCCAGCAGCCGGGGTACTAACTATGGCTACACCTTC.

The CDR3 spells CAWTPRGAQISGELFF. The CDR3 nucleotides read TGTGCCTGGACCCCCCGCGGGGCCCAGATCTCCGGGGAGCTGTTTTTT. The chain combines TRBV30 with TRBJ2-2; D may be TRBD2 (6 bases). Germline lookup yields CDR1 GTSNPN and CDR2 SVGIG (reference sequence). V was pared by 4 bases and J by 6 bases, with 21 bases between. There are 16 residues in the CDR3.

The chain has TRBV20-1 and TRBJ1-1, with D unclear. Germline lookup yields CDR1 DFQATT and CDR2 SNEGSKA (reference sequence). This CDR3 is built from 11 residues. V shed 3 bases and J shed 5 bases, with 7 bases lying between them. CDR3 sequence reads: CSASWLTEAFF. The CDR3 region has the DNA TGCAGTGCTAGTTGGCTGACTGAAGCTTTCTTT.

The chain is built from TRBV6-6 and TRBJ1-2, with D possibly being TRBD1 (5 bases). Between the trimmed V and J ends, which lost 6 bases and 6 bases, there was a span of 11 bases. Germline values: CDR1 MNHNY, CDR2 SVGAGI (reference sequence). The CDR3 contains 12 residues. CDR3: CASRPGTDGYTF. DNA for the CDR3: TGTGCCAGCAGGCCCGGGACGGATGGCTACACCTTC.

CDR3 sequence: CASSLQPPGSGELFF. DNA of the CDR3: TGCGCCAGCAGCCTACAACCACCCGGGAGCGGGGAGCTGTTTTTT. The gene calls are TRBV4-3 and TRBJ2-2; D perhaps matches TRBD2 (6 bases). This CDR3 spans 15 amino acids. Trimming cost V 4 bases and J 7 bases, with 16 bases left between them. Germline V gene lookup returns CDR1 LGHNA and CDR2 YSLEER.

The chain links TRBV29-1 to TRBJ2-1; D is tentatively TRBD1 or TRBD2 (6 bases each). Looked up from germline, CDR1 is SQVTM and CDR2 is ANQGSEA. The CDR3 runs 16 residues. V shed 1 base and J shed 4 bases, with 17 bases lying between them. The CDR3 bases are TGCAGCGTTGAAGGGAGGGGGGACGCCCGGTACAATGAGCAGTTCTTC. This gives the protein CSVEGRGDARYNEQFF.

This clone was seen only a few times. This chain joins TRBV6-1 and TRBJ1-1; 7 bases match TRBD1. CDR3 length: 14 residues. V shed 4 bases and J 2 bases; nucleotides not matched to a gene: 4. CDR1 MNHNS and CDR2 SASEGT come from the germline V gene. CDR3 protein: CASSGRQGNTEAFF. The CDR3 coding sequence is TGTGCCAGCAGTGGACGACAGGGTAACACTGAAGCTTTCTTT.

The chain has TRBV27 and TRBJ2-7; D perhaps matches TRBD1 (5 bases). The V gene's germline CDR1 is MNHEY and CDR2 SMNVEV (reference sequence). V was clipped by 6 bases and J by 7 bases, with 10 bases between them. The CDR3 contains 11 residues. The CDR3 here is CASRQGREQYF. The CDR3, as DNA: TGTGCCAGCAGGCAGGGAAGGGAGCAGTACTTC.

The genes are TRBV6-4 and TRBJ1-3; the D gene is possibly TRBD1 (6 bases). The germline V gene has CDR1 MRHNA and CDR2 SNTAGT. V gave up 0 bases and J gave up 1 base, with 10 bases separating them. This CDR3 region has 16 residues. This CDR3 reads CASSDSKGTSGNTIYF. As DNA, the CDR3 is TGTGCCAGCAGTGACTCGAAGGGGACATCTGGAAACACCATATATTTT.

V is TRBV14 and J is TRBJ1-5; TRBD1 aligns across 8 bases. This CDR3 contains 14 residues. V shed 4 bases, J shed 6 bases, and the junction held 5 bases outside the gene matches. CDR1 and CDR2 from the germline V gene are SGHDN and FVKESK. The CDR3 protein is CASSPQGAGQPQHF. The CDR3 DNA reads TGTGCCAGCAGCCCTCAGGGGGCTGGTCAGCCCCAGCATTTT. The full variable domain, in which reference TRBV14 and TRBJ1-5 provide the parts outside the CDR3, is EAGVTQFPSHSVIEKGQTVTLRCDPISGHDNLYWYRRVMGKEIKFLLHFVKESKQDESGMPNNRFLAERTGGTYSTLKVQPAELEDSGVYFCASSPQGAGQPQHFGDGTRLSIL.

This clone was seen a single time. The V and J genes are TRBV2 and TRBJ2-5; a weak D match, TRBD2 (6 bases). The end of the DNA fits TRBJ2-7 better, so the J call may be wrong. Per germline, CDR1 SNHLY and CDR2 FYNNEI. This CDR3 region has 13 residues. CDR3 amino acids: CASSALNGGEQYF. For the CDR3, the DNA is TGTGCCAGCAGTGCGCTAAACGGGGGCGAGCAGTACTTC.